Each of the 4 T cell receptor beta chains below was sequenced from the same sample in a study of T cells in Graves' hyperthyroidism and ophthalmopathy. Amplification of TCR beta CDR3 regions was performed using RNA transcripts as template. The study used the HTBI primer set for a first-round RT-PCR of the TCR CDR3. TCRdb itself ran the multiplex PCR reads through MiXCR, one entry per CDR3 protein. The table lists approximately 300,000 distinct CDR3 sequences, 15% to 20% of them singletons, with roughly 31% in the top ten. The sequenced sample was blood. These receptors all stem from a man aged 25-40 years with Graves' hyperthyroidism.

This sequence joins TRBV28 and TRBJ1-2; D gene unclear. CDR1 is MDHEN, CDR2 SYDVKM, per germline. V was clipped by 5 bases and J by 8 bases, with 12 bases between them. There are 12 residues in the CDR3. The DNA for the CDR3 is TGTGCCAGCAGTCTTCAGGCGCGGGGCTACACCTTC. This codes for CASSLQARGYTF.

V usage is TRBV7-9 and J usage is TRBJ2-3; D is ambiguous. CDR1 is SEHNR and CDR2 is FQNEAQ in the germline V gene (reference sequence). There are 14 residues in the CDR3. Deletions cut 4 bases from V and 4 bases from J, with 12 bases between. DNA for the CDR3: TGTGCCAGCAGCTCGGCCGACCTCGCAGATACGCAGTATTTT. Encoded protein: CASSSADLADTQYF.

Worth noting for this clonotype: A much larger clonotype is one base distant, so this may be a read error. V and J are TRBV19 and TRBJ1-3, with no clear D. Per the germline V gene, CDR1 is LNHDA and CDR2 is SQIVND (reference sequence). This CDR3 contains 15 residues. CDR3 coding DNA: TGTGCCAGTAGCTACGGATCCGGCTCTGGAAACGCCATATATTTT. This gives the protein CASSYGSGSGNAIYF.

CDR3 protein: CAISESDKVGGYTF. The CDR3 nucleotides read TGTGCCATCAGTGAGTCGGACAAGGTCGGTGGCTACACCTTC. The V and J genes are TRBV10-3 and TRBJ1-2; D perhaps matches TRBD1 (5 bases). Germline assignment: CDR1 ENHRY and CDR2 SYGVKD. V shed 0 bases and J shed 7 bases, with 12 bases lying between them. The CDR3 has 14 amino acids.